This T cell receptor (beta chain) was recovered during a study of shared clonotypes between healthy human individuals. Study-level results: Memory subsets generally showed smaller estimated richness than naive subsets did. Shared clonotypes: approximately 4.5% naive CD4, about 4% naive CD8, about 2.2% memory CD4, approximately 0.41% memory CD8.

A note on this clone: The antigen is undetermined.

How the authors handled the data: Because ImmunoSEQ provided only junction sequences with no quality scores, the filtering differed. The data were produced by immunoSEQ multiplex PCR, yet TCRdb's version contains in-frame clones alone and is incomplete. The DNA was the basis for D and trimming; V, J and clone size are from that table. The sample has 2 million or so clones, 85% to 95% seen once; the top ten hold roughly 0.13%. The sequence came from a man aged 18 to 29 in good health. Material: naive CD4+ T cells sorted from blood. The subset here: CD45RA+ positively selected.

The CDR3 here is CASSDDRVSNQPQHF. The CDR3 region has the DNA TGTGCCAGCAGTGACGACAGGGTAAGCAATCAGCCCCAGCATTTT. The rearrangement uses TRBV7-9 and TRBJ1-5, with 7 bases that match TRBD1. The CDR3 consists of 15 residues. Trimming removed 6 bases from V and 1 base from J; junction bases left unmatched: 6. CDR1 and CDR2 (germline): SEHNR, FQNEAQ (reference sequence).